Presented here are 26 T cell receptor beta chains from one specimen sequenced in a study of blood T cell repertoires in COVID-19. Measured with immunoSEQ multiplex PCR; TCRdb has only the in-frame clones, and not every one. The data contain 150,000 to 200,000 clones, about four fifths of them singletons. The sequencing input was PBMCs or T cells enriched from blood (not recorded which). The receptors were sampled from a woman in her forties or fifties in a cohort exposed to, infected with or recovered from COVID-19 (not recorded which).

The chain couples TRBV7-9 to TRBJ2-7; tentative D call: TRBD1 (6 bases). The germline V gene encodes CDR1 SEHNR and CDR2 FQNEAQ (reference sequence). V lost 5 bases and J lost 6, with 17 bases in between. The CDR3 contains 14 residues. The CDR3 coding sequence is TGTGCCAGCAGCCCGGCACTCACAGGGTGCGAGCAGTACTTC. Translating gives CASSPALTGCEQYF.

The CDR3 reads CATSPNSRGETQYF. In nucleotides, the CDR3 is TGTGCCACCAGCCCAAATTCCCGCGGAGAGACCCAGTACTTC. The chain combines TRBV15 with TRBJ2-5; D uncertain. CDR1 LNHNV and CDR2 YYDKDF come from the germline V gene (reference sequence). V was shortened by 5 bases and J by 4 bases, with 14 bases between the two germline ends. CDR3 length: 14 residues.

The chain combines TRBV19 with TRBJ2-3, with 9 bases matching TRBD1. The J segment lost 5 bases and the V segment lost 10 bases, leaving 4 bases of the junction unmatched. The CDR3 totals 12 residues. Germline CDR1 reads LNHDA; CDR2 reads SQIVND (reference sequence). DNA of the CDR3: TGTGCCACGGGACAGGGAGGAGATACGCAGTATTTT. Translation gives CATGQGGDTQYF.

V usage is TRBV6-2 or TRBV6-3 and J usage is TRBJ2-5; D is perhaps TRBD2 (5 bases). The CDR3 runs 15 residues. Germline CDR1 reads MNHEY; CDR2 reads SVGEGT. With 2 bases removed from V and 4 bases from J, the gap between germline ends came to 14 bases. The CDR3 loop reads CASSYDGQEAETQYF. The CDR3 DNA is TGTGCCAGCAGTTACGATGGCCAGGAGGCAGAGACCCAGTACTTC.

This sequence joins TRBV7-2 and TRBJ2-7, with 9 bases matching TRBD2. The germline CDR1 and CDR2 sequences are SGHTA and FQGNSA. With V trimmed by 5 bases and J by 2 bases, 7 bases remained unmatched. CDR3 length: 15 amino acids. CDR3 bases: TGTGCCAGCAGCCTCTCTAGCGGGGTTACCTACGAGCAGTACTTC. Protein: CASSLSSGVTYEQYF. Variable domain in full (rest from reference TRBV7-2 and TRBJ2-7): GAGVSQSPSNKVTEKGKDVELRCDPISGHTALYWYRQSLGQGLEFLIYFQGNSAPDKSGLPSDRFSAERTGGSVSTLTIQRTQQEDSAVYLCASSLSSGVTYEQYFGPGTRLTVT.

The V call is TRBV20-1, the J call TRBJ1-2; D possibly corresponds to TRBD1 (5 bases). Per the germline V gene, CDR1 is DFQATT and CDR2 is SNEGSKA (reference sequence). Trimming shortened V by 7 bases and J by 3 bases, and 9 bases separated the two germline ends. The CDR3 length is 11 residues. CDR3 sequence (DNA): TGCAGTGTGGGCAGGGACTATGGCTACACCTTC. This sequence encodes CSVGRDYGYTF.

This chain connects TRBV6-5 to TRBJ1-2; 8 bases line up with TRBD1. V trimming: 2 bases; J trimming: 4 bases; junction bases outside the gene matches: 9. Germline values: CDR1 MNHEY, CDR2 SVGAGI. The length of the CDR3 is 16 residues. CDR3 DNA sequence: TGTGCCAGCAGTTACAATCTCGGCGACAGGGGCTATGGCTACACCTTC. It translates to CASSYNLGDRGYGYTF.

The rearrangement links TRBV7-2 to TRBJ2-7, with D perhaps TRBD2 (6 bases). The CDR3 covers 15 residues. Germline CDR1 is SGHTA and CDR2 is FQGNSA. Trimming removed 5 bases at V and 0 bases at J, with 14 bases between. This chain's CDR3 is CASSTGLPSSYEQYF. The CDR3 DNA is TGTGCCAGCAGCACGGGACTTCCGAGCTCCTACGAGCAGTACTTC.

This chain uses TRBV2 with TRBJ1-5; TRBD1 matches at 10 bases. V lost 7 bases, J lost 6 bases, and 6 bases stayed unmatched. In germline, CDR1 is SNHLY, CDR2 FYNNEI. The CDR3 covers 14 residues. The CDR3 here is CASITDRGVQPQHF. CDR3 in DNA: TGTGCCAGCATTACGGACAGGGGGGTTCAGCCCCAGCATTTT.

This chain uses TRBV5-4 with TRBJ2-7, with 9 bases matching TRBD2. The CDR3 covers 15 residues. With V trimmed by 0 bases and J by 2 bases, 3 bases remained unmatched. Germline assignment: CDR1 SGHNT and CDR2 YYREEE (reference sequence). The CDR3 DNA is TGTGCCAGCAGCTTGGTTAGCGGGGGTGCCTACGAGCAGTACTTC. Its translation: CASSLVSGGAYEQYF.

This chain connects TRBV19 to TRBJ2-3, with 8 bases that match TRBD2. Trimming removed 3 bases from V and 5 bases from J; junction bases left unmatched: 10. CDR1 LNHDA and CDR2 SQIVND come from the germline V gene (reference sequence). The CDR3 length is 16 residues. This CDR3 is CASSIIGGVLIDTQYF. DNA for the CDR3: TGTGCCAGTAGTATCATCGGGGGGGTTTTAATAGATACGCAGTATTTT.

This clone was seen just once. This rearrangement joins TRBV29-1 to TRBJ2-3; 8 nucleotides agree with TRBD2. The V gene end was trimmed by 5 bases and the J gene end by 3 bases; junction bases not matched to a gene: 10. CDR1 is SQVTM and CDR2 is ANQGSEA in the germline V gene. The CDR3 loop spans 15 amino acids. CDR3 amino acids: CSVSRAGAETDTQYF. The CDR3 DNA follows: TGCAGCGTTTCTAGAGCGGGAGCGGAGACAGATACGCAGTATTTT.

V and J are TRBV13 and TRBJ2-1; the match to TRBD2 covers 11 bases. CDR1 is PRHDT and CDR2 is FYEKMQ in the germline V gene (reference sequence). There are 15 residues in the CDR3. The V gene end was trimmed by 1 base and the J gene end by 6 bases; junction bases not matched to a gene: 2. The CDR3 loop is CASSLVAGGGNEQFF. The CDR3 nucleotides read TGTGCCAGCAGCTTAGTAGCGGGAGGGGGCAATGAGCAGTTCTTC.

This clone has a handful of counts. The V and J genes are TRBV19 and TRBJ1-3, with TRBD1 as a possible D gene (5 bases). The germline V gene encodes CDR1 LNHDA and CDR2 SQIVND (reference sequence). V shed 5 bases and J shed 0 bases, with 11 bases lying between them. CDR3 length: 15 amino acids. CDR3: CASSPTVSSGNTIYF. The CDR3 nucleotides are TGTGCCAGTAGTCCGACAGTATCCTCTGGAAACACCATATATTTT.

The chain employs TRBV27 and TRBJ1-5; no firm D call. V lost 5 bases, J lost 0 bases, and 5 bases lay in between. CDR1 and CDR2 (germline): MNHEY, SMNVEV (reference sequence). This CDR3 is 13 amino acids long. CDR3 in amino acids: CASSPSSNQPQHF. For the CDR3, the DNA is TGTGCCAGCAGTCCCAGTAGCAATCAGCCCCAGCATTTT.

The rearrangement joins TRBV11-2 to TRBJ1-3, with a possible D match to TRBD1 (6 bases). Trimming took off 5 bases at V and 0 bases at J, with 8 bases between the two ends. CDR3 size: 14 residues. Germline V gene data show CDR1 as SGHAT and CDR2 as FQNNGV. The CDR3 loop is CASSGTHSGNTIYF. As DNA, the CDR3 is TGTGCCAGCAGCGGGACACACTCTGGAAACACCATATATTTT.

The rearrangement links TRBV28 to TRBJ1-5; possibly TRBD1 for D (6 bases). This CDR3 has 15 amino acids. The V end lost 7 bases, the J end lost 4 bases, and 17 bases lay between the germline ends. Germline CDR1 MDHEN, CDR2 SYDVKM. In DNA, the CDR3 is TGTGCCAGCAAGAAACCAGGGGAGAGGAATCAGCCCCAGCATTTT. It specifies CASKKPGERNQPQHF.

The genes are TRBV9 and TRBJ1-1; 10 nucleotides line up with TRBD1. Germline CDR1 and CDR2: SGDLS and YYNGEE. V lost 3 bases and J lost 5; bases outside the gene matches: 7. The CDR3 length is 15 residues. The CDR3 DNA reads TGTGCCAGCAGCGCAGAGGACAGGGGGAGTACTGAAGCTTTCTTT. Translated, it gives CASSAEDRGSTEAFF.

This clone has a handful of counts. The V call is TRBV6-5, the J call TRBJ2-1; 7 positions agree with TRBD1. This CDR3 has 14 residues. After removal of 5 bases from V and 9 bases from J, the junction contained 10 bases not matched to a gene. Germline V gene lookup returns CDR1 MNHEY and CDR2 SVGAGI. The CDR3 nucleotides read TGTGCCAGCAGTCTCGGGACAGCAATGGGTGAGCAGTTCTTC. Amino acids: CASSLGTAMGEQFF.

J is TRBJ1-3 and V is TRBV19, with D maybe TRBD1 (6 bases). The CDR3 totals 17 residues. V was trimmed by 3 bases and J by 0 bases, leaving 15 bases between them. Germline-derived CDR1 and CDR2 are LNHDA and SQIVND (reference sequence). The CDR3 nucleotides read TGTGCCAGTAGTATTAGCGACAGGCGATCCTCTGGAAACACCATATATTTT. Translated: CASSISDRRSSGNTIYF.

In DNA form, the CDR3 reads TGTGCCAGCAGTCCTTACACCGGGGAGCTGTTTTTT. It codes for CASSPYTGELFF. The rearrangement links TRBV28 to TRBJ2-2; D gene uncertain. CDR1 is MDHEN, CDR2 SYDVKM, per germline. The CDR3 length is 12 residues. Trimming removed 5 bases at V and 3 bases at J, with 4 bases between.

The rearrangement uses TRBV24-1 and TRBJ2-2; D remains ambiguous. The CDR3 spans 14 residues. V lost 6 bases to trimming and J lost 5 bases, with 12 bases between them. From germline, CDR1 is KGHDR and CDR2 SFDVKD. CDR3 in amino acids: CATSYERGTGELFF. CDR3 sequence (DNA): TGTGCCACCAGTTATGAGCGAGGAACCGGGGAGCTGTTTTTT.

CDR3 bases: TGTGCCAGCAGGAACCAGGGGGTTACTTTCTTT. This codes for CASRNQGVTFF. This rearrangement joins TRBV6-4 to TRBJ1-1, with TRBD1 matching 7 bases. The length of the CDR3 is 11 residues. With 6 bases clipped from V and 12 bases from J, the junction kept 7 bases outside the gene matches. The V gene's germline CDR1 is MRHNA and CDR2 SNTAGT.

The V gene is TRBV2, the J gene TRBJ2-1; D is unresolved. The ends were cut back, 4 bases at V and 7 bases at J, with 2 bases in the middle. Germline V gene data show CDR1 as SNHLY and CDR2 as FYNNEI. The CDR3 runs 10 residues. CDR3 protein: CASSVNEQFF. For the CDR3, the DNA is TGTGCCAGCAGTGTAAATGAGCAGTTCTTC.

The J gene is TRBJ2-7, the V gene TRBV28, with D uncertain. Trimming shortened V by 7 bases and J by 7 bases, and 14 bases separated the two germline ends. The CDR3 length is 12 residues. Germline values: CDR1 MDHEN, CDR2 SYDVKM. CDR3 loop: CASNMVYTEQYF. The CDR3 DNA follows: TGTGCCAGCAACATGGTATATACGGAGCAGTACTTC.

The chain is built from TRBV4-1 and TRBJ1-2; D unclear. The CDR3 totals 15 residues. Trimming took off 4 bases at V and 0 bases at J, with 12 bases between the two ends. Germline CDR1 reads MGHRA; CDR2 reads YSYEKL. The CDR3 nucleotides read TGCGCCAGCAGCCTCGAGGCTACTACTAACTATGGCTACACCTTC. Amino acids: CASSLEATTNYGYTF.